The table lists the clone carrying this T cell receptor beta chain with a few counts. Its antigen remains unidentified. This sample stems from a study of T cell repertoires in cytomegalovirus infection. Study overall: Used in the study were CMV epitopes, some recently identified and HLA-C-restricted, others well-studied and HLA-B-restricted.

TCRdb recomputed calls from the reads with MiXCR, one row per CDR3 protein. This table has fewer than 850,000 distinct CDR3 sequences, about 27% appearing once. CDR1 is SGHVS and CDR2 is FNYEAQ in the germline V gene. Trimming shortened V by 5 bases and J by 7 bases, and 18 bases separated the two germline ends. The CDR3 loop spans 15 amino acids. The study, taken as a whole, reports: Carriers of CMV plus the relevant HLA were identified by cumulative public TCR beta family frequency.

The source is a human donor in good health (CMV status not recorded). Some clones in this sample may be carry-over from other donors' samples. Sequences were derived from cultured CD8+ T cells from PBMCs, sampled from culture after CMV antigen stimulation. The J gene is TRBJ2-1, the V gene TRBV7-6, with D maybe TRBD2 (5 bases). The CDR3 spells CASSPRNSGWNEQFF. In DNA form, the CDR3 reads TGTGCCAGCAGCCCCCGTAACAGCGGTTGGAATGAGCAGTTCTTC.